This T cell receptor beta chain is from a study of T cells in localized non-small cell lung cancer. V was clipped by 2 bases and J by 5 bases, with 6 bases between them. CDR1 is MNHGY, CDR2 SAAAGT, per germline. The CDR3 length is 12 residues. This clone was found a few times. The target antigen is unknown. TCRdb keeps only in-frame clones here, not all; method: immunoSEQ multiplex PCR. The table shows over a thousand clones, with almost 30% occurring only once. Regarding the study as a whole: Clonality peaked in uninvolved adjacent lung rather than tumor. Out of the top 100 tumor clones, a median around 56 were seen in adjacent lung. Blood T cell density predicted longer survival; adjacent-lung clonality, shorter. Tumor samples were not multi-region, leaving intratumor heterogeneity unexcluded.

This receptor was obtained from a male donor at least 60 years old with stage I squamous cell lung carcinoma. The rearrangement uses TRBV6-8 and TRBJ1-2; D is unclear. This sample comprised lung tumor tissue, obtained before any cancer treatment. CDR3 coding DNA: TGTGCCAGCAGTTACATTGGGTATGGCTACACCTTC. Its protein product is CASSYIGYGYTF.